This T cell receptor (beta chain) was recovered during a study of graft-versus-host responses after intestinal transplantation. Looking at the study overall: Each recipient received a multivisceral, liver-intestinal, or isolated intestinal graft. After anti-thymocyte globulin induction, recipients took tacrolimus and steroids for approximately 3 years.

Study-wide points: Detected in recipient marrow were GvH clones, some of which were first observed in ileum or blood. An association linked early post-transplant HvG declines with peak circulating GvH clone levels.

With respect to this clone: Its matching antigen is unknown.

TCRdb's table, derived via immunoSEQ multiplex PCR, lists solely in-frame clones and lacks some. The sample shows 130,000 or so clones, approximately 92% of them seen only once. Sequencing was performed on unstimulated CD4+ T cells sorted from spleen or lymph node cells, taken before intestinal transplant. This TCR was recovered from a human donor who received an intestinal transplant.

The CDR3 DNA reads as TGTGCCAGTGGGGACCCCGGGACAGGGGTCACCGGGGAGCTGTTTTTT. It encodes CASGDPGTGVTGELFF. The chain has TRBV19 and TRBJ2-2, with 10 nucleotides matching TRBD1. The V gene's germline CDR1 is LNHDA and CDR2 SQIVND (reference sequence). This CDR3 has 16 amino acids. The V gene end was trimmed by 8 bases and the J gene end by 4 bases; junction bases not matched to a gene: 10.